This record covers a single T cell receptor (beta chain). As processed by the authors: Amplification from reference gene primers served as the basis for estimated nucleated cell counts. Profiled with immunoSEQ multiplex PCR; TCRdb holds only in-frame clones, not every one. The DNA gave D and trimming, while V, J and clone size come from that table. The sample lists 260,000 or so clones, over 75% occurring once. The record originates from a study of blood T cell repertoires in COVID-19. At the level of the study: T cells, B-cell-depleted T cells, or PBMCs supplied cDNA or gDNA.

V shed 4 bases and J shed 3 bases, with 6 bases lying between them. Germline V lookup: CDR1 ENHRY, CDR2 SYGVKD. CDR3 length: 12 amino acids. The V gene is TRBV10-3, the J gene TRBJ1-2, with D unclear. The receptor was derived from a young man with active or convalescent COVID-19. Sequenced input: peripheral blood. CDR3 residues: CAISASDYGYTF. In nucleotides, the CDR3 is TGTGCCATCAGTGCTAGCGACTATGGCTACACCTTC.